Following are 14 T cell receptor beta chains from one sample sequenced in a study of T cell changes during pregnancy in multiple sclerosis. Using immunoSEQ multiplex PCR, the repertoire was profiled, and TCRdb retains in-frame clones only, with some absent. The sample lists roughly 100,000 clones; approximately 91% were seen once. Specimen: peripheral blood, collected after pregnancy. Source of these receptors: a female donor with multiple sclerosis, enrolled in a pregnancy study.

The chain uses TRBV7-2 and TRBJ1-2, with a possible D match to TRBD1 (5 bases). This CDR3 is built from 16 residues. V was clipped by 1 base and J by 0 bases, with 12 bases between them. Germline V CDR1 and CDR2: SGHTA, FQGNSA. The CDR3 sequence is CASSLVIRAANYGYTF. The CDR3 region has the DNA TGTGCCAGCAGCTTAGTTATCAGGGCGGCTAACTATGGCTACACCTTC. Looking up the rest from reference TRBV7-2 and TRBJ1-2 gives the full variable domain: GAGVSQSPSNKVTEKGKDVELRCDPISGHTALYWYRQSLGQGLEFLIYFQGNSAPDKSGLPSDRFSAERTGGSVSTLTIQRTQQEDSAVYLCASSLVIRAANYGYTFGSGTRLTVV.

CDR3 loop: CASSGLSGASYEQYF. In DNA, the CDR3 is TGTGCCAGCTCCGGTTTAAGTGGAGCCTCCTACGAGCAGTACTTC. V gene TRBV27 combines with J gene TRBJ2-7; D is ambiguous. This CDR3 has 15 residues. Germline-derived CDR1 and CDR2 are MNHEY and SMNVEV (reference sequence). V lost 8 bases to trimming and J lost 0 bases, with 17 bases between them.

The chain is built from TRBV6-1 and TRBJ1-2; the D gene is possibly TRBD1 (6 bases). The CDR3 runs to 15 residues. CDR1 and CDR2 from the germline V gene are MNHNS and SASEGT. V lost 0 bases and J lost 4, with 12 bases in between. DNA of the CDR3: TGTGCCAGCAGTGAAGCGAAGGGGGTAGGCTATGGCTACACCTTC. As protein: CASSEAKGVGYGYTF.

V and J are TRBV6-1 and TRBJ2-1; the D is unclear. Germline V gene data show CDR1 as MNHNS and CDR2 as SASEGT. The CDR3 length is 13 residues. The V gene lost 6 bases and the J gene lost 4 bases, with 10 bases spanning the gap. CDR3 residues: CASSTDSYNEQFF. The CDR3, as DNA: TGTGCCAGCAGCACAGATTCTTACAATGAGCAGTTCTTC.

The chain has TRBV7-3 and TRBJ2-3, with D maybe TRBD1 (5 bases). CDR3 length: 15 amino acids. Germline CDR1 is SGHTA and CDR2 is FQGTGA. V was trimmed by 4 bases and J by 3 bases, leaving 14 bases between them. CDR3 residues: CASSYSTKGTDTQYF. The CDR3 DNA follows: TGTGCCAGCAGCTATTCTACGAAGGGGACAGATACGCAGTATTTT.

The gene calls are TRBV5-6 and TRBJ1-1; D call uncertain. V was clipped by 0 bases and J by 8 bases, with 11 bases between them. The CDR3 spans 13 residues. Looked up from germline, CDR1 is SGHDT and CDR2 is YYEEEE. The CDR3 nucleotides are TGTGCCAGCAGCTTGGGAGTAGGGAGCGAAGCTTTCTTT. Protein product: CASSLGVGSEAFF.

The chain combines TRBV5-1 with TRBJ1-4; D unclear. The CDR3 covers 16 residues. Germline V lookup: CDR1 SGHRS, CDR2 YFSETQ. Trimming stripped 1 base from V and 7 bases from J, with 17 bases between. The CDR3 DNA follows: TGCGCCAGCAGCTTGACAATTACGAGGGCTGGTGAAAAACTGTTTTTT. Translated: CASSLTITRAGEKLFF.

This clone was observed a few times. The CDR3 protein is CASSLGGGKGTEAFF. CDR3 DNA sequence: TGTGCCAGCAGCCTAGGGGGGGGCAAAGGCACTGAAGCTTTCTTT. The chain has TRBV7-2 and TRBJ1-1; possibly TRBD1 for D (6 bases). This CDR3 comprises 15 residues. Trimming removed 5 bases at V and 4 bases at J, with 17 bases between. CDR1 is SGHTA and CDR2 is FQGNSA in the germline V gene.

The chain recombines TRBV19 with TRBJ1-1; weak D call: TRBD1 (5 bases). The CDR3 runs to 15 residues. V lost 3 bases and J lost 1, with 12 bases in between. Germline assignment: CDR1 LNHDA and CDR2 SQIVND (reference sequence). The CDR3 DNA is TGTGCCAGTAGTATTTCCAGGGCGAGGAACACTGAAGCTTTCTTT. Its protein is CASSISRARNTEAFF.

This rearrangement joins TRBV27 to TRBJ1-6, with 8 positions matching TRBD1. This CDR3 contains 14 residues. J gave up 10 bases and V 6 bases, and 8 bases lay outside the gene matches. Germline V CDR1 and CDR2: MNHEY, SMNVEV (reference sequence). This CDR3 reads CASRRDRGGSPLHF. The CDR3 region has the DNA TGTGCCAGCAGACGAGACAGGGGAGGATCACCCCTCCACTTT.

The chain links TRBV25-1 to TRBJ2-6; TRBD2 might be the D (5 bases). Germline CDR1 MGHDK, CDR2 SYGVNS. V lost 4 bases and J 0 bases, leaving 13 bases between the germline ends. This CDR3 spans 17 amino acids. The DNA for the CDR3 is TGTGCCAGCAGTGCCAACCGGGGTGCCTCTGGGGCCAACGTCCTGACTTTC. Encoded protein: CASSANRGASGANVLTF. Full variable domain (missing parts from reference TRBV25-1 and TRBJ2-6): EADIYQTPRYLVIGTGKKITLECSQTMGHDKMYWYQQDPGMELHLIHYSYGVNSTEKGDLSSESTVSRIRTEHFPLTLESARPSHTSQYLCASSANRGASGANVLTFGAGSRLTVL.

The rearrangement joins TRBV15 to TRBJ1-5; 7 nucleotides line up with TRBD1. Germline CDR1 reads LNHNV; CDR2 reads YYDKDF (reference sequence). The CDR3 sequence is 15 residues long. V dropped 0 bases and J dropped 7; count of bases not matched to a gene: 6. CDR3 bases: TGTGCCACCAGCAGAGATCAAACAGGGGCCCAGCCCCAGCATTTT. It encodes CATSRDQTGAQPQHF. Drawing the rest from reference TRBV15 and TRBJ1-5, the complete variable domain is DAMVIQNPRYQVTQFGKPVTLSCSQTLNHNVMYWYQQKSSQAPKLLFHYYDKDFNNEADTPDNFQSRRPNTSFCFLDIRSPGLGDTAMYLCATSRDQTGAQPQHFGDGTRLSIL.

The rearrangement uses TRBV9 and TRBJ2-7; D possibly corresponds to TRBD2 (6 bases). This CDR3 has 13 residues. Germline lookup yields CDR1 SGDLS and CDR2 YYNGEE. V dropped 0 bases and J dropped 4 bases, with 8 bases sitting between them. This chain's CDR3 is CASSVDGGYEQYF. In DNA form, the CDR3 reads TGTGCCAGCAGCGTAGACGGAGGGTACGAGCAGTACTTC.

The V and J genes are TRBV19 and TRBJ2-3; D gene ambiguous. CDR3 size: 14 residues. V lost 4 bases and J 4 bases, leaving 12 bases between the germline ends. Germline-derived CDR1 and CDR2 are LNHDA and SQIVND (reference sequence). In DNA, the CDR3 is TGTGCCAGTAGTAACAAACAGATCCCAGATACGCAGTATTTT. Its protein product is CASSNKQIPDTQYF.